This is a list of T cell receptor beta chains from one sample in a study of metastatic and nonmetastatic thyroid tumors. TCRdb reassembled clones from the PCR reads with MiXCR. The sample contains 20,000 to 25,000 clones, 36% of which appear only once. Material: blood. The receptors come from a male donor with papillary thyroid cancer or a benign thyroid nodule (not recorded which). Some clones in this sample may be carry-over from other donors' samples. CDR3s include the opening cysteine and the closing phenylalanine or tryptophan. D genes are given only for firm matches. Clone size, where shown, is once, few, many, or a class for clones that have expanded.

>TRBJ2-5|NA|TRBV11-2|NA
TGTGCCAGCAACGATAGGGGGAGGGGAGAGACCCAGTACTTC
CASNDRGRGETQYF
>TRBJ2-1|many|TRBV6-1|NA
TGTGCCAGCAGGGGTTCGGACTACAATGAGCAGTTCTTC
CASRGSDYNEQFF
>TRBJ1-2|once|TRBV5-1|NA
TGCGCCAGCAGCTTGGCCGTGGGGCGCGACTATGGCTACACCTTC
CASSLAVGRDYGYTF
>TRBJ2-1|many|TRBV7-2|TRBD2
TGTGCCAGCAGCGGGAGCGGGAGGTCCTACAATGAGCAGTTCTTC
CASSGSGRSYNEQFF
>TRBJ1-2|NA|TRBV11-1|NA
TGTGCCAGCAGCTTAGGAGCGCGCTGGGCGCCCTATGGCTACACCTTC
CASSLGARWAPYGYTF
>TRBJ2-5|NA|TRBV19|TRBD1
TGTGCCAGTAGTATAGATGGGACAGGGGGATTGAGGGAGACCCAGTACTTC
CASSIDGTGGLRETQYF
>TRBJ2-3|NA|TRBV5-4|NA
TGTGCCAGCAGCTTGATGACAGGCACCTACACAGATACGCAGTATTTT
CASSLMTGTYTDTQYF
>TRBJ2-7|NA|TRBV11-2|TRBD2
TGTGCCAGCAGCTTCTCTTTAGCGGGGGTCGAACCCTACGAGCAGTACTTC
CASSFSLAGVEPYEQYF
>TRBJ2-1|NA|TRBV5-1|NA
TGCGCCAGCAGCGCCGACTTCGGAACAGGCAATGAGCAGTTCTTC
CASSADFGTGNEQFF
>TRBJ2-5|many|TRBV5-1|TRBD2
TGCGCCAGCAGCCACTTCCTTGAGGGAGGGCCCCAGTACTTC
CASSHFLEGGPQYF
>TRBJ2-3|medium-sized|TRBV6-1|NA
TGTGCCAGCAGTGAATTGCGGGATTATACGCAGTATTTT
CASSELRDYTQYF
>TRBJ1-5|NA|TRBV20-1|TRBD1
TGCAGTGCTATTGGGACAGGGGGCGCGTGGCAGCCCCAGCATTTT
CSAIGTGGAWQPQHF
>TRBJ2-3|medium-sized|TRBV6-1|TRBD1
TGTGCCAGCAGTTGGGACAGGATAGCAGATACGCAGTATTTT
CASSWDRIADTQYF
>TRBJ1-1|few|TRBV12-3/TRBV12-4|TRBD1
TGTGCCATCTCTTCGGACAGGAGGAACACTGAAGCTTTCTTT
CAISSDRRNTEAFF
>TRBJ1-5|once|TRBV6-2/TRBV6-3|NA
TGTGCCAGCAATTCTGGACCAACAGGGTCGAGCAATCAGCCCCAGCATTTT
CASNSGPTGSSNQPQHF
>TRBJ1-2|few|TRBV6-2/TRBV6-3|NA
TGTGCCAGCAGTTACTCTACGGCAGGACGTGGCTACACCTTC
CASSYSTAGRGYTF
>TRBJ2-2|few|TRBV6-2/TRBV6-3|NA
TGTGCCAGCAACAGTGTTAACACCGGGGAGCTGTTTTTT
CASNSVNTGELFF
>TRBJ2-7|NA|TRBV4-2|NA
TGTGCCAGCAGCCGAGAGGCGGTAGGGTACGAGCAGTACTTC
CASSREAVGYEQYF
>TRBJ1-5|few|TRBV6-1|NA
TGTGCCAGCAGATCTGGACCGAGGCAGCCCCAGCATTTT
CASRSGPRQPQHF
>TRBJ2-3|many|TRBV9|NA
TGTGCCAGCAGCGTATCGGACCGCCGGGGCACAGATACGCAGTATTTT
CASSVSDRRGTDTQYF
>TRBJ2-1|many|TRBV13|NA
TGTGCCAGCAGCCGTTCCCAGGGGTACTACAATGAGCAGTTCTTC
CASSRSQGYYNEQFF
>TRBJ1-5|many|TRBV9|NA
TGTGCCAGCAGCGTAGGAGGCTATAGCAATCAGCCCCAGCATTTT
CASSVGGYSNQPQHF
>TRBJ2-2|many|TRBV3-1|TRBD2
TGTGCCAGCAGCCACAATAGCGGGGGGAACACCGGGGAGCTGTTTTTT
CASSHNSGGNTGELFF
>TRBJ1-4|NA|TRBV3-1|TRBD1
TGTGCCAGCAGCCAAGTCCCCCCGGCGACAGGGTGGGCTAATGAAAAACTGTTTTTT
CASSQVPPATGWANEKLFF
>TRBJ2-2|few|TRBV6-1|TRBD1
TGTGCCAGCTCTTCTGAGACAGGGGGATCCGGGGAGCTGTTTTTT
CASSSETGGSGELFF
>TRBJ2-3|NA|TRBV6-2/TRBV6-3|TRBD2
TGTGCCAGCAAGTCTAGCGGAGATACAGATACGCAGTATTTT
CASKSSGDTDTQYF
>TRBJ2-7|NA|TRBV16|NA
TGTGCCAGCAGCCAAACAGGGAGCTCCTACGAGCAGTACTTC
CASSQTGSSYEQYF
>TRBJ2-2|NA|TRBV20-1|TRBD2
TGCAGTGCTAGAGATCTAGCGGGAGACACCGGGGAGCTGTTTTTT
CSARDLAGDTGELFF
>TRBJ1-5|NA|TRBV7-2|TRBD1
TGTGCCAGCAGCTCAGGACAGGCGATCAATCAGCCCCAGCATTTT
CASSSGQAINQPQHF
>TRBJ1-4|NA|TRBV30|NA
TGTGCCTGGAGTGTAAGGGGAATTGGTAATGAAAAACTGTTTTTT
CAWSVRGIGNEKLFF
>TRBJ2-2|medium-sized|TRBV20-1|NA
TGCAGTGCGCGGGACACTGTGAACACCGGGGAGCTGTTTTTT
CSARDTVNTGELFF
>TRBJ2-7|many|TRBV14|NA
TGTGCCAGCAGCCAAGGGGCCGCGTCCAAGGAGTACTTC
CASSQGAASKEYF
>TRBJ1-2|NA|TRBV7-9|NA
TGTGCCAGCAGCGTAACACAGGGACCGGAGGGCTACACCTTC
CASSVTQGPEGYTF
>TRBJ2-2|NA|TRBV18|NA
TGTGCCAGCTCCCGGGACAGGACTAGCGCCGGGGAGCTGTTTTTT
CASSRDRTSAGELFF
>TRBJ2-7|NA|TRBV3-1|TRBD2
TGTGCCAGCAGCCCCCAATCTAGCGGGGCTCACGAGCAGTACTTC
CASSPQSSGAHEQYF
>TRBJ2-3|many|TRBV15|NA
TGTGCCACCAGCAGAGAGGTCCGGAACACAGATACGCAGTATTTT
CATSREVRNTDTQYF
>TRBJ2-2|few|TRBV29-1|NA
TGCAGCGTTGTGGATCATGCGAACACCGGGGAGCTGTTTTTT
CSVVDHANTGELFF
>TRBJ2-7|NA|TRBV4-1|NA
TGCGCCAGCAGCCAAGGACAATACTCCTACGAGCAGTACTTC
CASSQGQYSYEQYF
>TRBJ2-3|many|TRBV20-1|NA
TGCAGTGCTAGGCCCCGGGCGGCCGGGGGTGGCACAGATACGCAGTATTTT
CSARPRAAGGGTDTQYF
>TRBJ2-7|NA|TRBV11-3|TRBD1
TGTGCCAGCAGCCACCGACAGGGTCGCTACGAGCAGTACTTC
CASSHRQGRYEQYF
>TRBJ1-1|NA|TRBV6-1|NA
TGTGCCAGTAGTGAAAGGGCGTACACTGAAGCTTTCTTT
CASSERAYTEAFF
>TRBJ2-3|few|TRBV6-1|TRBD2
TGTGCCAGCGGGTCACTAGCGGACACAGATACGCAGTATTTT
CASGSLADTDTQYF
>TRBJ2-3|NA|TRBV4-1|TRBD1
TGCGCCAGCAGCCCAGTGGGGACAGGGCTGACAGATACGCAGTATTTT
CASSPVGTGLTDTQYF
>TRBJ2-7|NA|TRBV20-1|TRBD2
TGCAGTGCTAGAGATGGAGCGGGAAAGAACGAGCAGTACTTC
CSARDGAGKNEQYF
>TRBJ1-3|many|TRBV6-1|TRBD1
TGTGCCAGCAGTAAACGTACAGGGGCCATATCTGGAAACACCATATATTTT
CASSKRTGAISGNTIYF
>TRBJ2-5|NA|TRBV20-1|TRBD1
TGCAGTGCTCACAACAGGGGAAGAGCGGAGACCCAGTACTTC
CSAHNRGRAETQYF
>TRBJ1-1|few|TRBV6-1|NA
TGTGCCAGCAGTGGTACAGGGAGCGTCACTGAAGCTTTCTTT
CASSGTGSVTEAFF
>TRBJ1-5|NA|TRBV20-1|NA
TGCAGTGCTAGGGTCGGAACTCAGCCCCAGCATTTT
CSARVGTQPQHF
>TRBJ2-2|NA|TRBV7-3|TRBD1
TGTGCCAGCAGCTCCACAGGGGGCAGAACCGGGGAGCTGTTTTTT
CASSSTGGRTGELFF
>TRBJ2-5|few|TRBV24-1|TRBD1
TGTGCCACCAGTGATTTCCGGGACAGGAAAGAGACCCAGTACTTC
CATSDFRDRKETQYF
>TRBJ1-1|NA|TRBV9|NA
TGTGCCAGCAGCGTAGAGGCCTTGGAAACTGAAGCTTTCTTT
CASSVEALETEAFF
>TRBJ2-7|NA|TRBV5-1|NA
TGCGCCAGCAGCTTGGATAGGCGTGAGCAGTACTTC
CASSLDRREQYF
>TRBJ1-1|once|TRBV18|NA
TGTGCCAGCTCACAGGGGGATGCTGAAGCTTTCTTT
CASSQGDAEAFF
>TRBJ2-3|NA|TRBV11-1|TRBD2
TGTGCCAGCAGCTTAGTGGGGACTAGCGTAGGTTATACGCAGTATTTT
CASSLVGTSVGYTQYF